A selection of T cell receptor beta chains follows, all from one sample in a study of blood T cell repertoires in COVID-19. TCRdb's table, derived via immunoSEQ multiplex PCR, lists solely in-frame clones and lacks some. Of approximately 150,000 clones in the sample, 70% to 90% were seen once. What was sequenced was peripheral blood. These receptors were taken from a man aged 65-85 years with active COVID-19. Each CDR3 is given without its conserved first and last residue. The order of the fields is J gene, clone size, V gene, CDR3 protein. Clone size is given for some rows only: seen once, a few or many times, or a class if the clone is expanded.

>TRBJ1-1|few|TRBV2
ASSEQGGNTEAF
>TRBJ2-2|NA|TRBV5-1
ASSLSGREAGELF
>TRBJ2-7|NA|TRBV3-1/TRBV3-2
ASSPRGYEQY
>TRBJ2-5|once|TRBV5-1
ASSLGTREETQY
>TRBJ2-7|NA|TRBV5-4
ASSLGAGTYEQY
>TRBJ2-1|NA|TRBV2
ASSPTGGGSYNEQF
>TRBJ1-2|NA|TRBV28
ASRRTAVAYGYT
>TRBJ1-5|NA|TRBV15
ATSRDLAVNQPQH
>TRBJ1-5|once|TRBV19
ASSIPGQGLRNQPQH
>TRBJ1-2|NA|TRBV29-1
SVEAGWGYT
>TRBJ2-1|once|TRBV30
AWSGGGEQF
>TRBJ2-7|NA|TRBV7-2
ASSPITRQGTYEQY
>TRBJ2-1|NA|TRBV5-4
ASSPSGSLSYNEQF
>TRBJ2-7|NA|TRBV7-8
ASSLTSGGTYEQY
>TRBJ1-2|once|TRBV6-5
ASSYSGTGDYGYT
>TRBJ2-7|few|TRBV18
ASSPSAGGGYEQY
>TRBJ2-2|once|TRBV2
ATTSGRGSGELF
>TRBJ2-2|NA|TRBV9
ASSPRGSGSTGTGELF
>TRBJ1-2|NA|TRBV11-2
ASSLDRNGLLGYT
>TRBJ1-2|NA|TRBV25-1
ASSESKGYNYGYT
>TRBJ2-7|NA|TRBV20-1
SASSGSTGLYEQY
>TRBJ1-5|NA|TRBV3-1/TRBV3-2
ASSQGRGNQPQH
>TRBJ2-7|NA|TRBV3-1/TRBV3-2
ASSQAPVSYNEQY
>TRBJ2-1|NA|TRBV24-1
ATSDSRSGYNEQF
>TRBJ2-3|NA|TRBV13
ASSDRGSDTDTQY
>TRBJ2-2|NA|TRBV2
ASSSDSSTGELF
>TRBJ2-1|NA|TRBV4-1
ASSQSAGATYNEQF
>TRBJ2-1|NA|TRBV5-1
ASSLWLAENNEQF
>TRBJ2-5|NA|TRBV7-2
ASSLGDLPSETQY
>TRBJ2-7|NA|TRBV3-1/TRBV3-2
ASSQWGVVGEQY
>TRBJ2-5|few|TRBV2
ASSEWGGLQETQY
>TRBJ1-2|NA|TRBV28
ASSLFPPRHFYGYT
>TRBJ1-5|NA|TRBV6-2/TRBV6-3
ASSVSGHQPQH
>TRBJ1-2|NA|TRBV30
AWHRGQANYGYT
>TRBJ1-1|NA|TRBV5-1
ASSLEPGGYTEAF
>TRBJ1-5|NA|TRBV27
ATPQGLGQPQH
>TRBJ2-7|NA|TRBV28
ASSLFPYRTAYEQY
>TRBJ2-5|NA|TRBV6-6
ASSYFGTGKETQY
>TRBJ2-5|once|TRBV4-2
ASSRGEGYGETQY
>TRBJ1-4|NA|TRBV7-9
ASSLGAWEKLF